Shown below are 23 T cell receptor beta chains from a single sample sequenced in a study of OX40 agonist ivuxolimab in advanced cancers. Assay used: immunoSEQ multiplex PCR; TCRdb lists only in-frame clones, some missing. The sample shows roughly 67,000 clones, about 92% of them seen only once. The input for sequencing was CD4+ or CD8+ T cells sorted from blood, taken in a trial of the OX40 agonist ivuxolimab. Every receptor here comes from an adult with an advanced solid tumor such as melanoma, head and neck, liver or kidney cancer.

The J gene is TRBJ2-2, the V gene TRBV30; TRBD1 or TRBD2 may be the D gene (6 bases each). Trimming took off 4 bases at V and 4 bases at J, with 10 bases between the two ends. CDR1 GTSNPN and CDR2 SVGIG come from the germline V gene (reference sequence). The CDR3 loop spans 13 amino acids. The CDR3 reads CAWMGGGTGELFF. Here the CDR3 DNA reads TGTGCCTGGATGGGGGGCGGCACCGGGGAGCTGTTTTTT.

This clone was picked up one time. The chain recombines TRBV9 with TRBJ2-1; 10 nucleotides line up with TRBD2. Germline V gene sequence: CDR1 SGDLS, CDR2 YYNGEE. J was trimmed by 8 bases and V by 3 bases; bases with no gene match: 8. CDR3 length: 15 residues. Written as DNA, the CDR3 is TGTGCCAGCAGCGCTTTAGCGGGGGGCAACTATGAGCAGTTCTTC. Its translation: CASSALAGGNYEQFF.

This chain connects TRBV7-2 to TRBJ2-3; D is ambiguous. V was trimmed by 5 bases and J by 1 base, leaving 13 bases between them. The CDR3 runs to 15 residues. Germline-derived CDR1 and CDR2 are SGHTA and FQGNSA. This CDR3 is CASSSPSPRTDTQYF. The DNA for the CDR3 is TGTGCCAGCAGCAGCCCGAGTCCCCGCACAGATACGCAGTATTTT.

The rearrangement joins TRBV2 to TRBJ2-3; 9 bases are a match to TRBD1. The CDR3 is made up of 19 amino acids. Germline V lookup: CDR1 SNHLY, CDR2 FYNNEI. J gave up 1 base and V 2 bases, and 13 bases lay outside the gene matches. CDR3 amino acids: CASSEMDRDRVVGTDTQYF. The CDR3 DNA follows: TGTGCCAGCAGTGAAATGGACAGGGACAGGGTGGTGGGCACAGATACGCAGTATTTT. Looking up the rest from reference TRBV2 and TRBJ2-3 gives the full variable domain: EPEVTQTPSHQVTQMGQEVILRCVPISNHLYFYWYRQILGQKVEFLVSFYNNEISEKSEIFDDQFSVERPDGSNFTLKIRSTKLEDSAMYFCASSEMDRDRVVGTDTQYFGPGTRLTVL.

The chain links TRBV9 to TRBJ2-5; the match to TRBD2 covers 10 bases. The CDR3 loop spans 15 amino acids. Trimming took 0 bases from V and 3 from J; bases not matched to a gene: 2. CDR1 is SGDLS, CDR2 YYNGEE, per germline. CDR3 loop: CASSVGTSGKETQYF. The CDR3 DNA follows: TGTGCCAGCAGCGTAGGGACTAGCGGCAAAGAGACCCAGTACTTC.

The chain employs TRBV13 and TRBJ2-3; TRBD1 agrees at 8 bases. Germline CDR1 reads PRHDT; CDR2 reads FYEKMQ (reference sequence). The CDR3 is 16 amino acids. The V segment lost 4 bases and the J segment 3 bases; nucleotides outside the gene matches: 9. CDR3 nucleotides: TGTGCCAGCAGCTCAACTCAGGGGGCCGGAACAGATACGCAGTATTTT. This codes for CASSSTQGAGTDTQYF.

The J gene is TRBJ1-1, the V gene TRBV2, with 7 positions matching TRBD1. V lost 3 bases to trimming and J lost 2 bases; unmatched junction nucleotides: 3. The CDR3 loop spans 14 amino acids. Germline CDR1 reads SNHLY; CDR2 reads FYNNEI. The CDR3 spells CASSDPGGNTEAFF. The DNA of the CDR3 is TGTGCCAGCAGTGACCCAGGGGGAAACACTGAAGCTTTCTTT.

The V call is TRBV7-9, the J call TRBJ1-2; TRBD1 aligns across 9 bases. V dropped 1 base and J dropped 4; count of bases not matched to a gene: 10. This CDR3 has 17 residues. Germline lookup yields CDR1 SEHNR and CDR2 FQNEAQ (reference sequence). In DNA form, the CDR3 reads TGTGCCAGCAGCTTAGTTGGACAGGGGACCACGTCCTATGGCTACACCTTC. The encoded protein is CASSLVGQGTTSYGYTF.

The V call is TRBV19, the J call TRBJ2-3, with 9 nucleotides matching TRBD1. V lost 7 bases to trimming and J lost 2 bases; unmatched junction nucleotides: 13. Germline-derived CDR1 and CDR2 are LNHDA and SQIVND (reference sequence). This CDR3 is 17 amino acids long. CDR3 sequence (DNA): TGTGCCAGTAACAGTATCTCCGGGACAGGGATCACAGATACGCAGTATTTT. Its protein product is CASNSISGTGITDTQYF.

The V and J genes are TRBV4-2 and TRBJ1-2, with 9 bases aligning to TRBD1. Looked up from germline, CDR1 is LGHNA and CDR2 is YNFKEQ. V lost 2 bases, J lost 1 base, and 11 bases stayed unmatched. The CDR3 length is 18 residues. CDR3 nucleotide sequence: TGTGCCAGCAGCCAAACCTGGACAGGGGAGGTAGATAACTATGGCTACACCTTC. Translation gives CASSQTWTGEVDNYGYTF.

The DNA for the CDR3 is TGTGCCAGCAGCGTGGGCGGTTCAGAAGAGCAGTACTTC. Translation: CASSVGGSEEQYF. The chain combines TRBV9 with TRBJ2-7, with D uncertain. The CDR3 has 13 residues. CDR1 and CDR2 (germline): SGDLS, YYNGEE. The V gene lost 2 bases and the J gene lost 7 bases, with 13 bases spanning the gap.

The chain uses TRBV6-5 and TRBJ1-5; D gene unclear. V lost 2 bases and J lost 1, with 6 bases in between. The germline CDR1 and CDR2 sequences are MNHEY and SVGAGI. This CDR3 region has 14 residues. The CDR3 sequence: CASSYRASNQPQHF. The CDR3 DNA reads TGTGCCAGCAGTTACAGGGCCAGCAATCAGCCCCAGCATTTT.

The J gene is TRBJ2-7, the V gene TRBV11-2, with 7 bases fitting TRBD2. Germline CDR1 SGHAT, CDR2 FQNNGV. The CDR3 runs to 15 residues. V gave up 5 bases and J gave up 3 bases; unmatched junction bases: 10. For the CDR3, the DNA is TGTGCCAGCAGCCCCAGCGGGGCGCCCAGCTACGAGCAGTACTTC. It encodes CASSPSGAPSYEQYF.

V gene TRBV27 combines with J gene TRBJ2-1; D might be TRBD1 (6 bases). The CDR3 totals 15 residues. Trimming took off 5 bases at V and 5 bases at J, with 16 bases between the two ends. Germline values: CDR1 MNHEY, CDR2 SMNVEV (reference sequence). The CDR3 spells CASSTDRFRNNEQFF. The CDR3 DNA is TGTGCCAGCAGTACCGACAGGTTCAGGAACAATGAGCAGTTCTTC.

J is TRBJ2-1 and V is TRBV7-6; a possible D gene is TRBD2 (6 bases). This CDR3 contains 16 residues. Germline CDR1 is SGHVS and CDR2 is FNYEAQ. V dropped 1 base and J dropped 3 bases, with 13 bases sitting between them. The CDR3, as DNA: TGTGCCAGCAGCTTAGTTTTCCCGGGGGACTACAATGAGCAGTTCTTC. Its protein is CASSLVFPGDYNEQFF.

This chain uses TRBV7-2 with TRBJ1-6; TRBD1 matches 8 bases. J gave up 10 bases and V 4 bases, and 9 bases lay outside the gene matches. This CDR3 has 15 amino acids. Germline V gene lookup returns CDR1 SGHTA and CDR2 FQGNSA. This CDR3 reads CASSSIGQGESPLHF. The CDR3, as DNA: TGTGCCAGCAGCTCAATAGGACAGGGAGAATCACCCCTCCACTTT. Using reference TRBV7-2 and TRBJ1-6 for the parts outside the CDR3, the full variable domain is GAGVSQSPSNKVTEKGKDVELRCDPISGHTALYWYRQSLGQGLEFLIYFQGNSAPDKSGLPSDRFSAERTGGSVSTLTIQRTQQEDSAVYLCASSSIGQGESPLHFGNGTRLTVT.

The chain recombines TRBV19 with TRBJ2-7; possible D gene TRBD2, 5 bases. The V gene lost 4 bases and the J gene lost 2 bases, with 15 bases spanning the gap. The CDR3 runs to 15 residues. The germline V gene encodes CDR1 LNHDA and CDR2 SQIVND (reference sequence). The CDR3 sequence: CASSKDFSSTYEQYF. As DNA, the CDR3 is TGTGCCAGTAGTAAGGACTTCTCTTCCACCTACGAGCAGTACTTC.

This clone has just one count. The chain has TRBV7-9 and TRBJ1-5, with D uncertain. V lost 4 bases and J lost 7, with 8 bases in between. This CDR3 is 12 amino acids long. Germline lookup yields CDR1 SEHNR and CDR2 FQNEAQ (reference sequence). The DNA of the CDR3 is TGTGCCAGCAGCTCTGGGAACCAGCCCCAGCATTTT. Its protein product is CASSSGNQPQHF.

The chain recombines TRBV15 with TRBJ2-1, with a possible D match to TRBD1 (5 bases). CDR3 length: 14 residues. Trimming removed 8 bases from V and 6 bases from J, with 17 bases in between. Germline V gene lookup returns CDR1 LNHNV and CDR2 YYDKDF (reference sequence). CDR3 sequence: CATAAGALGNEQFF. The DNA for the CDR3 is TGTGCCACCGCTGCTGGGGCACTCGGCAATGAGCAGTTCTTC. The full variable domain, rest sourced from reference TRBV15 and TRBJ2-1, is DAMVIQNPRYQVTQFGKPVTLSCSQTLNHNVMYWYQQKSSQAPKLLFHYYDKDFNNEADTPDNFQSRRPNTSFCFLDIRSPGLGDTAMYLCATAAGALGNEQFFGPGTRLTVL.

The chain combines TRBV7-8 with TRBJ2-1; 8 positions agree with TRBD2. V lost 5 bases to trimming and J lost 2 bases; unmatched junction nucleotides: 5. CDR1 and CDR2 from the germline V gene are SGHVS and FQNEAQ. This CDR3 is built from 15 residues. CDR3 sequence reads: CASSPGGGTYNEQFF. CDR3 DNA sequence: TGTGCCAGCAGCCCGGGAGGGGGAACCTACAATGAGCAGTTCTTC.

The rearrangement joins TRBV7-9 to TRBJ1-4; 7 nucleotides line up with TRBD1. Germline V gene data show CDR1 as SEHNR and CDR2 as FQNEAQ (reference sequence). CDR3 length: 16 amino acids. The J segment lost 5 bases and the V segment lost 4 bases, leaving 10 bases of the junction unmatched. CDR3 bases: TGTGCCAGCAGCTCCGCAGACAGGGAGGGGAATGAAAAACTGTTTTTT. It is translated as CASSSADREGNEKLFF.

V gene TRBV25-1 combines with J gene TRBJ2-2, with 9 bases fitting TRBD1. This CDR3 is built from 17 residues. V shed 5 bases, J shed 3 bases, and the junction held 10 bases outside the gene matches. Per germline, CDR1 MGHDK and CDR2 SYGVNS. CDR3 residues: CASSPPRTGVDTGELFF. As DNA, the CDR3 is TGTGCCAGCAGTCCCCCGAGGACAGGGGTGGACACCGGGGAGCTGTTTTTT.

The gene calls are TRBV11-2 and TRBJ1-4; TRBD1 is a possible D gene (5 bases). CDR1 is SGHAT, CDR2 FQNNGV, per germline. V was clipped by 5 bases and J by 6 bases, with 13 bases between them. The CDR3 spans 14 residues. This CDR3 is CASSIYRGDEKLFF. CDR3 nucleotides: TGTGCCAGCAGCATCTACCGGGGGGATGAAAAACTGTTTTTT.